This T cell receptor beta chain was retrieved from a study of radiotherapy plus CTLA-4 blockade in lung cancer. The repertoire was sequenced with immunoSEQ multiplex PCR; TCRdb's copy has only in-frame clones and lacks some. The sample consists of around 45,000 clones, more than 70% of them appearing once. Looked up from germline, CDR1 is SEHNR and CDR2 is FQNEAQ (reference sequence). V lost 4 bases and J lost 7, with 22 bases in between. This CDR3 comprises 16 residues. The TCR sequence derives from a human donor with non-small cell lung cancer whose response to radiotherapy plus ipilimumab could not be evaluated. Material: peripheral blood, obtained from a patient treated with radiotherapy plus ipilimumab. The rearrangement links TRBV7-9 to TRBJ1-2; a possible D gene is TRBD1 (6 bases). The CDR3 loop is CASSSPPDRPTVGYTF. In nucleotides, the CDR3 is TGTGCCAGCAGCTCCCCCCCTGACAGGCCAACGGTTGGCTACACCTTC.